A selection of T cell receptor beta chains follows, all from one sample in a study of sequential checkpoint blockade in melanoma. Produced via immunoSEQ multiplex PCR; TCRdb's table is partial and in-frame only. The top ten hold 5.5% of the sample, which has about 35,000 clones, 84% seen once. The sample here was CD8+ T cells sorted from blood (inferred from file names), taken from a patient given nivolumab and ipilimumab in sequence. The receptors stem from a human donor with melanoma. Both conserved end residues are part of each CDR3.

v_call	j_call	cdr3_aa
TRBV10-3	TRBJ2-3	CAIKASGSTDTQYF
TRBV9	NA	CASSVGTSGSPEQYF
TRBV27	TRBJ2-3	CASSLLQGIMKDTQYF
TRBV7-9	TRBJ2-7	CASSLVPGQGSYEQYF
TRBV7-9	TRBJ2-3	CASSQTSGSADTQYF
TRBV7-2	TRBJ2-5	CASSLGPSTGREETQYF
TRBV18	TRBJ2-7	CASSQTGTSGRFYEQYF
TRBV27	TRBJ2-1	CASSLRNRMLFF
TRBV5-1	TRBJ2-1	CASSLAMGLAYNEQFF
TRBV18	TRBJ1-2	CASSFPETGAYGYTF
TRBV6-4	TRBJ1-1	CASSDQANTEAFF
TRBV4-1	TRBJ2-7	CASSQETGDPYEQYF
TRBV4-1	TRBJ2-5	CASSPPSGLQETQYF
TRBV27	TRBJ2-7	CASSFLPRDRGPSMRNEQYF
TRBV5-1	TRBJ1-1	CASSLARGSTEAFF
TRBV5-6	TRBJ1-1	CASSLGQGIEAFF
TRBV5-1	TRBJ2-3	CASSLWGQGVDTQYF
TRBV25-1	TRBJ1-2	CASRTGGYGYTF
TRBV5-4	TRBJ2-1	CASSQAGGGHNEQFF
TRBV19	TRBJ1-5	CASSIPTGGRGNQPQHF
TRBV6-5	TRBJ1-2	CASTSTGIYGYTF
TRBV5-6	TRBJ2-7	CASSLVGDSPYEQYF
TRBV9	TRBJ2-1	CASSVGDSQGQFF
TRBV6-5	TRBJ1-2	CASSYSETDFYGYTF
TRBV4-1	TRBJ1-4	CASSQDYPEPREKLFF
TRBV4-1	TRBJ2-7	CASSQDRLAGGPQYF
TRBV6-5	TRBJ2-3	CASSWGTSGFTDTQYF
TRBV20-1	TRBJ1-2	CGVDRDYGYTF
TRBV28	TRBJ2-2	CASSLDRANTGELFF
TRBV28	TRBJ2-7	CASSFPGTDSYEQYF
TRBV28	TRBJ1-1	CASSSPDMNTEAFF
TRBV7-6	TRBJ2-1	CASSFRGANEQFF
TRBV6-1	TRBJ2-1	CASSEEAGGADEQFF
TRBV7-2	TRBJ2-1	CASSFGQGVYNEQFF
TRBV6-5	TRBJ1-5	CANALQGFRGQPQHF
TRBV11-2	TRBJ1-1	CASSATVGGGGTEAFF
TRBV9	TRBJ2-5	CASSAPQVGPQETQYF
TRBV7-9	TRBJ2-1	CGWGTSGYNEQFF
TRBV5-1	TRBJ2-1	CASSSGDRSYNEQFF
TRBV27	TRBJ2-7	CASSLAAQGLSYEQYF
TRBV10-2	TRBJ2-7	CASSSRGRSYEQYF
TRBV27	TRBJ1-3	CASSPTGGGNTIYF
TRBV4-1	TRBJ2-2	CASSQVGTGANTGELFF
TRBV27	TRBJ2-7	CASSLGLSYEQYF
TRBV7-8	TRBJ1-2	CATSGTADGYTF